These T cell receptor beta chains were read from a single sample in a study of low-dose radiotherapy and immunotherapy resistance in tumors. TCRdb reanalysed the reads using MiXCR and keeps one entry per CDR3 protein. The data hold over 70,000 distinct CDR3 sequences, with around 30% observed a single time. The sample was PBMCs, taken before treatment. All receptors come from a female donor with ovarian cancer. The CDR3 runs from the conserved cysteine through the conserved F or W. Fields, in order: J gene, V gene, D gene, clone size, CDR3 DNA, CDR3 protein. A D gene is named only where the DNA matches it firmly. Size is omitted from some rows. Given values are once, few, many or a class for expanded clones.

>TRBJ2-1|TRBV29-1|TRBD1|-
TGCAGCGTGGACAGGGTCAACAATGAGCAGTTCTTC
CSVDRVNNEQFF
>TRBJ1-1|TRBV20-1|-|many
TGCAGTGCTAGTCGGGGTCCCGTGGCAGGAGCTTTCTTT
CSASRGPVAGAFF
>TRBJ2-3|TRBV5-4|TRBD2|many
TGTGCCAGTCATACTAGCGGGAGGGCGCCTCGCACAGATACGCAGTATTTT
CASHTSGRAPRTDTQYF
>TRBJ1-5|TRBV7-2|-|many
TGTGCCAGCACCCCCGAAGGGTATAGCAATCAGCCCCAGCATTTT
CASTPEGYSNQPQHF
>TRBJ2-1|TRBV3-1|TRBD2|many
TGTGCCAGCAGCCAAAAGGCTAGCGGGGGGCGGGGCGATGAGCAGTTCTTC
CASSQKASGGRGDEQFF
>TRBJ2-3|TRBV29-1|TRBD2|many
TGCAGCGCTACGGGACTAGCGGGAGGGCCAAAACGGGAGTATTTT
CSATGLAGGPKREYF
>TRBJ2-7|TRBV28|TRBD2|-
TGTGCCAGCAGTACCATGAGCGGGGTCTCCGGGGATGAGCAGTACTTC
CASSTMSGVSGDEQYF
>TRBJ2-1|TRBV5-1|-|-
TGCGCCAGCAGCTTGCTCGGGGGCTCCAATGAGCAGTTCTTC
CASSLLGGSNEQFF
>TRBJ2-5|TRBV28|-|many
TGTGCCAGCAGTCCTCACTTCCAAGAGACCCAGTACTTC
CASSPHFQETQYF
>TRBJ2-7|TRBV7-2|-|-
TGTGCCAGCAGAAGAGACAGCGCCGGGACAAGTAAACCATACGAGCAGTACTTC
CASRRDSAGTSKPYEQYF
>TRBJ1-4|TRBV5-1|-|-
TGCGCCAGCAGCTTGTCCCAGCCCCTTAATGAAAAACTGTTTTTT
CASSLSQPLNEKLFF
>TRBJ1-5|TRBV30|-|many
TGTGCCTGGAGTCTAACACAGGGCGGGCAGCCCCAGCATTTT
CAWSLTQGGQPQHF
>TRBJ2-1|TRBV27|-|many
TGTGCCAGCAGTTTTTTCGGGGGCAATGAGCAGTTCTTC
CASSFFGGNEQFF
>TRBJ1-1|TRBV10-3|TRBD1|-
TGTGCCATCAGCTCACCCACCCTCGGACAGGGTGCAGCTTTCTTT
CAISSPTLGQGAAFF
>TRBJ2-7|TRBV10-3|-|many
TGTGCCATCAGTGATGGGTTTAACGAGCAGTACTTC
CAISDGFNEQYF
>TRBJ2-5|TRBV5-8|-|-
TGTGCCAGCAGTTCCTCTCCGGGATTGGGGAAAGAGACCCAGTACTTC
CASSSSPGLGKETQYF
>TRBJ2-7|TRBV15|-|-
TGTGCCACCCGGCCGGGGGCCGTTCCCTACGAGCAGTACTTC
CATRPGAVPYEQYF
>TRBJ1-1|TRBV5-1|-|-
TGCGCCAGCAGCTTGGACCCAACTTTATATGAAGCTTTCTTT
CASSLDPTLYEAFF
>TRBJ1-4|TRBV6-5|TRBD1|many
TGTGCCAGCAGTCGAAACTCTCCGGGACAGGGGGCGTTCTCTCATGAAAAACTGTTTTTT
CASSRNSPGQGAFSHEKLFF
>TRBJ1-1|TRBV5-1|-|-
TGCGCCAGCAGCTTGCAGGGGCCATCGAACACTGAAGCTTTCTTT
CASSLQGPSNTEAFF
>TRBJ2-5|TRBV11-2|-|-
TGTGCCAGCAGCTTTACCCTCCGGGGAGAGACCCAGTACTTC
CASSFTLRGETQYF
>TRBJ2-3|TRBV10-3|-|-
TGTGCCATCAGTGAGCGGGACGCCGATACGCAGTATTTT
CAISERDADTQYF
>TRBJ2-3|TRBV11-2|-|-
TGTGCCAGCAGTCCCGGGCAGTTGGCACAAGATACGCAGTATTTT
CASSPGQLAQDTQYF
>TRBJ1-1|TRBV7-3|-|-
TGTGCCAGCAGCCAAAGGACTGTAATTGAAGCTTTCTTT
CASSQRTVIEAFF
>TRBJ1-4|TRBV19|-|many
TGTGCCAGTAAGGACCCACCGGCAACTAATGAAAAACTGTTTTTT
CASKDPPATNEKLFF
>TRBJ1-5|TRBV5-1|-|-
TGCGCCAGCAGCCTCCAGGGAGGCAATCAGCCCCAGCATTTT
CASSLQGGNQPQHF
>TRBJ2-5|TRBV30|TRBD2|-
TGTGCCTGGAAGCGGGAGGAGACCCAGTACTTC
CAWKREETQYF
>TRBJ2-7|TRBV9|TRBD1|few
TGTGCCAGCAGTCGACCCGGGACAGGGGTCTACGAGCAGTACTTC
CASSRPGTGVYEQYF
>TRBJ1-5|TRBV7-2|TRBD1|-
TGTGCCAGCAGCTTACAACCGACAGGGTTACCGCCCCAGCATTTT
CASSLQPTGLPPQHF
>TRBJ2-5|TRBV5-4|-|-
TGTGCCAGCAGCTTCGGGGAATCGGAGACCCAGTACTTC
CASSFGESETQYF
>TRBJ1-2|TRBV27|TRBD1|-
TGTGCCAGCACTTCCGGACAGGGGTCATTCTATGGCTACACCTTC
CASTSGQGSFYGYTF
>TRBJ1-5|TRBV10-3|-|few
TGTGCCATCAGTGAGGGGCTCTCCGTCAATCAGCCCCAGCATTTT
CAISEGLSVNQPQHF
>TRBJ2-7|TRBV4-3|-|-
TGCGCCAGCAGCCAAGATGGGTTTGGATTTGAGCAGTACTTC
CASSQDGFGFEQYF
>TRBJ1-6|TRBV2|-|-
TGTGCCAGCAGTGTCGAGGGACCCTATAATTCACCCCTCCACTTT
CASSVEGPYNSPLHF
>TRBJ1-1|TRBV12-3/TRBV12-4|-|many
TGTGCCAGCAGTATTACAGCGGGCACTGAAGCTTTCTTT
CASSITAGTEAFF
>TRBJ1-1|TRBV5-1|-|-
TGCGCCAGCAGCCCGGAACCGGGGTCTAACACTGAAGCTTTCTTT
CASSPEPGSNTEAFF
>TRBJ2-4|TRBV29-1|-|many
TGCAGCGTTCGTTTCAACCTAGCCAAAAACATTCAGTACTTC
CSVRFNLAKNIQYF
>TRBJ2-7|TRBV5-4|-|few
TGTGCCAGCAGCGATCCCGGACAGAGCTCCTACGAGCAGTACTTC
CASSDPGQSSYEQYF
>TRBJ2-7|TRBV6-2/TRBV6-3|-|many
TGTGCCAGCATCCGTGGCGGTGCCAAATCCTACGAGCAGTACTTC
CASIRGGAKSYEQYF
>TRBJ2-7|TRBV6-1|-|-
TGTGCCAGCACCGTTGAGGCCGGAGTTTACGAGCAGTACTTC
CASTVEAGVYEQYF
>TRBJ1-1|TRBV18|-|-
TGTGCCAGCTCACCAAGGGACCGGGGTGAAGCTTTCTTT
CASSPRDRGEAFF
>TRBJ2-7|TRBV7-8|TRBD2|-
TGTGCCAGCAGCTTAGTCGCGCTAGCGGGAGATGGTGGACTATACGAGCAGTACTTC
CASSLVALAGDGGLYEQYF
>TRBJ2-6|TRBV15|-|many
TGTGCCACCAGCCCCCGGGGGACTGGGGCCAACGTCCTGACTTTC
CATSPRGTGANVLTF
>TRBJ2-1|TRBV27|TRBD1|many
TGTGCCAGCTGCCAACAGGGGTTGGGTGAGCAGTTCTTC
CASCQQGLGEQFF
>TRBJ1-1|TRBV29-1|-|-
TGCAGCGGGAGGGACACTGAAGCTTTCTTT
CSGRDTEAFF
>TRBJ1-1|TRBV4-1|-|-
TGCGCCAGCAGCCCTGGGGGAGCAGGGATGAACACTGAAGCTTTCTTT
CASSPGGAGMNTEAFF
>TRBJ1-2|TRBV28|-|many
TGTGCCAGCAGACCGACAGGAGGGGACTATGGCTACACCTTC
CASRPTGGDYGYTF
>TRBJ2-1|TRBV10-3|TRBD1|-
TGTGCCATCAGAGACCGGGACAGCACTAATGAGCAGTTCTTC
CAIRDRDSTNEQFF
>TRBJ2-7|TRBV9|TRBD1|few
TGTGCCAGCAGCGTAGGCCAGGGGGCCTACGAGCAGTACTTC
CASSVGQGAYEQYF
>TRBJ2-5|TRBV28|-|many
TGTGCCAGCAGTTACCGGGACCCTGGGAAGACCCAGTACTTC
CASSYRDPGKTQYF
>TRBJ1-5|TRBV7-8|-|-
TGTGCCAGCAGCCCGGCCGGAGGCAATCAGCCCCAGCATTTT
CASSPAGGNQPQHF
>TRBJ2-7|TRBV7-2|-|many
TGTGCCAGCAGCCGGGACACCTACGAGCAGTACTTC
CASSRDTYEQYF